This entry concerns a single T cell receptor (beta chain). Its antigen is unknown. Some clones are missing from TCRdb's copy, which holds only in-frame ones; the method was immunoSEQ multiplex PCR. Seen here are almost 25,000 clones, about four fifths observed once, and the top ten hold roughly 3.8%. This entry is derived from a study of a mutant IDH1 vaccine in newly diagnosed glioma. The CDR3 sequence is 16 residues long. Trimming removed 6 bases at V and 8 bases at J, with 20 bases between. CDR1 is ENHRY and CDR2 is SYGVKD in the germline V gene. Time point of the sample: week 47, end of study. What each vaccine dose contained was 300 ug of mutant IDH1 20-mer peptide, accompanied by topical imiquimod. Administration of eight vaccinations to patients took place in weeks 1, 3, 5, 7, 11, 15, 19, 23. General observations from the study: Whatever changes occurred in top peripheral T cell clonotypes seemed unrelated to pseudoprogression.

This receptor was taken from a man aged 35 to 55 with glioma. Some clones in this sample may be carry-over from other donors' samples. The chain is built from TRBV10-3 and TRBJ1-6; a possible D gene is TRBD1 (5 bases). The sequences come from PBMCs, collected from a glioma patient whose treatment included an IDH1 peptide vaccine. CDR3: CAISTLGEEADSPLHF. The CDR3 bases are TGTGCCATCAGCACCTTGGGGGAAGAGGCGGATTCACCCCTCCACTTT.